This T cell receptor beta chain is from a study of breast tumors, draining lymph nodes, adjacent tissues. Overall study findings and caveats: Data only fit, rather than demonstrated, lymph node origin of most tumor T cells. Tumor and nontumor repertoires were significantly more similar in luminal-like than in basal-like breast cancer. Findings are consistent with lymph node origin and intratumoral expansion of most tumor T cells. Tumor TCR diversity was below lymph nodes but above nontumor tissue.

This clonotype was detected many times. Its antigen remains unknown. Using its own MiXCR run on the multiplex PCR reads, TCRdb lists one record per CDR3 protein. The profile shows under 80,000 distinct CDR3 sequences, roughly 40% of them singletons. The V and J ends lost 6 bases and 0 bases respectively, with 12 bases between them. The CDR3 runs to 16 residues. The germline V gene encodes CDR1 SNHLY and CDR2 FYNNEI. This clonotype was obtained from a female donor with breast cancer. Some clones in this sample may be carry-over from other donors' samples. The chain recombines TRBV2 with TRBJ1-6; no clear D gene. The sequenced sample was breast tumor tissue. CDR3 region: CASRMRDGSYNSPLHF. CDR3 DNA: TGTGCCAGCAGAATGAGAGACGGCTCCTATAATTCACCCCTCCACTTT.